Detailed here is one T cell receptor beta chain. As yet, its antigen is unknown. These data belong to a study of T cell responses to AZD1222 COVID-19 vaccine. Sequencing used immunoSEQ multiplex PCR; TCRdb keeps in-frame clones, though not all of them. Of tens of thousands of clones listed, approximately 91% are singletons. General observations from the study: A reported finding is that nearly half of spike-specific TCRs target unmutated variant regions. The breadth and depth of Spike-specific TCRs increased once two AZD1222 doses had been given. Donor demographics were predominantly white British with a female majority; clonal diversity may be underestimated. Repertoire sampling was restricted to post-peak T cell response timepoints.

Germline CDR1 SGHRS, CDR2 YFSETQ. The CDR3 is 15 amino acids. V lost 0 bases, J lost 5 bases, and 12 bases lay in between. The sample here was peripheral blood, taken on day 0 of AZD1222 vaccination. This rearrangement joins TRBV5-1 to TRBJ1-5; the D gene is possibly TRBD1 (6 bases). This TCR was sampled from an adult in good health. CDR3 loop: CASSLEGRGDQPQHF. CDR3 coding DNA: TGCGCCAGCAGCTTGGAAGGCAGGGGAGATCAGCCCCAGCATTTT.